The entry below gives a single T cell receptor (beta chain) sequence along with its context. Using a J-beta primer mix together with a sample-barcoded 5' primer, a second PCR was run for about 6 to 12 cycles. In TCRdb, the 5' RACE reads were re-called with MiXCR into one record per CDR3 protein. The sample lists hundreds of thousands of distinct CDR3 sequences, approximately 48% occurring once. The germline gives CDR1 SQVTM, CDR2 ANQGSEA. V shed 1 base, J shed 3 bases, and the junction held 19 bases outside the gene matches. The CDR3 consists of 20 residues. The data were taken from a study of blood T cells in healthy people across ages. Study background: Every two T cells gave about one barcoded beta molecule via template switching.

The TCR comes from a man between 60 and 75 years old in good health. The rearrangement joins TRBV29-1 to TRBJ1-1, with 11 bases aligning to TRBD1. Source material: blood. Written as DNA, the CDR3 is TGCAGCGTTGAAGGGGACCGATTGGACAGGGGGCAAAGGGGGGACACTGAAGCTTTCTTT. Its translation: CSVEGDRLDRGQRGDTEAFF.